The clone carrying this T cell receptor (beta chain) was counted a single time. Data came from immunoSEQ multiplex PCR; TCRdb stores just in-frame clones and leaves some out. The top ten clones hold around 3.4% of a sample with 90,000 to 150,000 clones, about nine tenths of them seen once. This sample was taken from a study of control samples from healthy donors and cancer patients. The V gene lost 0 bases and the J gene lost 7 bases, with 7 bases spanning the gap. There are 14 residues in the CDR3. From germline, CDR1 is LGHNA and CDR2 YSLEER. The sample comprised blood. The chain has TRBV4-3 and TRBJ1-6, with D unresolved. The TCR was taken from a man aged 35 to 55 in good health. Written as DNA, the CDR3 is TGCGCCAGCAGCCAAGATCTCACAAATTCACCCCTCCACTTT. Translated: CASSQDLTNSPLHF.